The rows below give T cell receptor beta chains drawn from one sample of a study of shared clonotypes between healthy human individuals. Sequencing was performed with immunoSEQ multiplex PCR; in TCRdb, only in-frame clones are kept and a portion is missing. The table shows some 1.5 million clones, with around 98% occurring only once. The sample was naive CD4+ T cells sorted from blood. The receptors were gathered from a man in his thirties or forties in good health. The CDR3 runs from the conserved cysteine through the conserved F or W. D genes are given only for firm matches. A row's size may be missing; if present it is once, few, many or a size class.

TRBV19	NA	TRBJ2-1	TRBD2	TGTGCCAGTAGTATATTTCCACCTAACAAACCAGGAACTAGCGGGCTGTACAATGAGCAGTTCTTC	CASSIFPPNKPGTSGLYNEQFF
TRBV29-1	NA	TRBJ2-5	NA	TGCAGCGTTGAAGATATCCCAAGGGGGACCCAGTACTTC	CSVEDIPRGTQYF
TRBV6-5	once	TRBJ2-7	TRBD2	TGTGCCAGCAGTTACTCCGGACTAGCGGGAGCTTACGAGCAGTACTTC	CASSYSGLAGAYEQYF
TRBV29-1	NA	TRBJ2-7	TRBD1	TGCAGCGGGGGACAGGGGGCTAACAACGAGCAGTACTTC	CSGGQGANNEQYF
TRBV18	NA	TRBJ2-5	NA	TGTGCCAGCTCTTATTTCCGGGACAACCAAGAGACCCAGTACTTC	CASSYFRDNQETQYF
TRBV10-2	NA	TRBJ2-3	NA	TGCGCCAGCAGGGGTTGGGCAGATACGCAGTATTTT	CASRGWADTQYF
TRBV7-6	NA	TRBJ2-3	NA	TGTGCCAGCAGCTTAGGGGGGCCGACAGATACGCAGTATTTT	CASSLGGPTDTQYF
TRBV28	NA	TRBJ1-4	TRBD1	TGTGCCAGCAGTTTCCCAGGGGGTATTAGAGAAAAACTGTTTTTT	CASSFPGGIREKLFF
TRBV5-4	NA	TRBJ1-2	TRBD1	TGTGCCAGCAGCTCGGACAGGGGGTACTATGGCTACACCTTC	CASSSDRGYYGYTF
TRBV15	NA	TRBJ2-1	NA	TGTGCCACCAGCAGAGAGGACTTTTACAATGAGCAGTTCTTC	CATSREDFYNEQFF
TRBV11-2	NA	TRBJ2-5	NA	TGTGCCAGCAGCTTAGGGCGACTGGTCGATCAAGAGACCCAGTACTTC	CASSLGRLVDQETQYF
TRBV5-1	NA	TRBJ2-7	NA	TGCGCCAGCAGCTTGGGCCAGGGGTATGGCGAGCAGTACTTC	CASSLGQGYGEQYF